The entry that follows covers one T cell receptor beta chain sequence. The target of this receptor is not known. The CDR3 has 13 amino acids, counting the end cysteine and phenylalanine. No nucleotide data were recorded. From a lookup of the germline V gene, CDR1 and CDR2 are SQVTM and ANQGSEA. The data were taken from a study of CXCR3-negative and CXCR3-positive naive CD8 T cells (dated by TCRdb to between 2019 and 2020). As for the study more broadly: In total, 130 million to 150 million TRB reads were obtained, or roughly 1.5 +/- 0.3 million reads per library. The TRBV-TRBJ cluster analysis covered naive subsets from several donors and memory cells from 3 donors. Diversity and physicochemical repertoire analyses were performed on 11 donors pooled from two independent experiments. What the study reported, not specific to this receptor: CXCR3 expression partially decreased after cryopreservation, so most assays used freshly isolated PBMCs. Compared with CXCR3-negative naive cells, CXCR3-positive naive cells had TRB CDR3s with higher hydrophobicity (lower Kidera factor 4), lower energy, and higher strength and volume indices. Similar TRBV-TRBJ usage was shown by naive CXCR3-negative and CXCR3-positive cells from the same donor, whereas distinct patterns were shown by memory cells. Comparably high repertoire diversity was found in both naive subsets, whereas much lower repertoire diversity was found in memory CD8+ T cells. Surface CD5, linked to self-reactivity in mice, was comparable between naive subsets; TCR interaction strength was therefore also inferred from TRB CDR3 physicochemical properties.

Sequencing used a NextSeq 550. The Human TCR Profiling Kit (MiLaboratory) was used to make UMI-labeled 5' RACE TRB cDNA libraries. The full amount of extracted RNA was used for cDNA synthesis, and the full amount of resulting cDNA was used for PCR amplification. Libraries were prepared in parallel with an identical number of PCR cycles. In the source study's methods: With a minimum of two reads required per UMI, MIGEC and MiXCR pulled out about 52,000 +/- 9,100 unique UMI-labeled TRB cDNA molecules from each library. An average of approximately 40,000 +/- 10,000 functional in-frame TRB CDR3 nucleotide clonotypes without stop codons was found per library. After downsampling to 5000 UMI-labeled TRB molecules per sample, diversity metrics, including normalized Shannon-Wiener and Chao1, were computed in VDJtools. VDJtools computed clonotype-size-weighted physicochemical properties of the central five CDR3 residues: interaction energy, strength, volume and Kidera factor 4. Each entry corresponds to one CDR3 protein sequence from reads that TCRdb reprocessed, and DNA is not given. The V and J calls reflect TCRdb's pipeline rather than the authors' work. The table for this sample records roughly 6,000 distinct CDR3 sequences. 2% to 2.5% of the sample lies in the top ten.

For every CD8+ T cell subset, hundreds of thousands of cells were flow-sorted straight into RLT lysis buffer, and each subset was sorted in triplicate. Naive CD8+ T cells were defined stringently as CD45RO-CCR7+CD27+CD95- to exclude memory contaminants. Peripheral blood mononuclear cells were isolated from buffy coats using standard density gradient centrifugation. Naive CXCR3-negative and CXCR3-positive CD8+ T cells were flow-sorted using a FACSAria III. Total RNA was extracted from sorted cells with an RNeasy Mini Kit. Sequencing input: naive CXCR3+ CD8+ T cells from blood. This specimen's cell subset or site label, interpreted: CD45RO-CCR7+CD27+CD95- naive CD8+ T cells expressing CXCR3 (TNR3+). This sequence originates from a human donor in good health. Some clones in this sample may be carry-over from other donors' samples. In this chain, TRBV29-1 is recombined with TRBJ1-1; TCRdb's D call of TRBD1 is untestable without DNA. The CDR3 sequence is CSVETGTVLGAFF. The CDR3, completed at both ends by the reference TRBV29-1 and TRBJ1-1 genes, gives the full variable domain SAVISQKPSRDICQRGTSLTIQCQVDSQVTMMFWYRQQPGQSLTLIATANQGSEATYESGFVIDKFPISRPNLTFSTLTVSNMSPEDSSIYLCSVETGTVLGAFFGQGTRLTVV.